Presented here are 18 T cell receptor beta chains from one specimen sequenced in a study of T cells in Graves' hyperthyroidism and ophthalmopathy. RNA transcripts gave rise to amplified TCR beta CDR3 regions. With the HTBI primer set, the TCR CDR3 went through a first round of RT-PCR. TCRdb ran MiXCR on the multiplex PCR reads and lists one entry per CDR3 protein. Of a few hundred thousand distinct CDR3 sequences in the sample, about 16% were seen once. Specimen: blood. All receptors come from a woman under 40 with Graves' ophthalmopathy.

There are many counts of this clonotype. V is TRBV27 and J is TRBJ2-2, with a tentative D call TRBD2 (6 bases). Trimming cost V 0 bases and J 6 bases, with 17 bases left between them. The CDR3 is made up of 17 amino acids. The germline gives CDR1 MNHEY, CDR2 SMNVEV (reference sequence). CDR3 amino acids: CASSLSWVEGGSGELFF. In DNA form, the CDR3 reads TGTGCCAGCAGTTTATCCTGGGTGGAGGGTGGATCCGGGGAGCTGTTTTTT.

This clonotype was recorded a few times. The chain employs TRBV10-2 and TRBJ2-2; D call uncertain. The V and J ends lost 4 bases and 6 bases respectively, with 15 bases between them. Germline CDR1 reads WSHSY; CDR2 reads SAAADI. This CDR3 region has 15 residues. CDR3 loop: CASSGRVGYAGELFF. CDR3 DNA: TGCGCCAGCAGTGGCAGAGTAGGGTACGCCGGGGAGCTGTTTTTT.

The chain joins TRBV7-9 to TRBJ2-3; no clear D gene. CDR1 is SEHNR and CDR2 is FQNEAQ in the germline V gene (reference sequence). This CDR3 is 10 amino acids long. Trimming took off 11 bases at V and 5 bases at J, with 8 bases between the two ends. CDR3 sequence: CAPFQDTQYF. Here the CDR3 DNA reads TGTGCCCCTTTTCAAGATACGCAGTATTTT.

The chain employs TRBV6-2 or TRBV6-3 and TRBJ1-2; unclear D gene. With 8 bases removed from V and 8 bases from J, the gap between germline ends came to 18 bases. Germline assignment: CDR1 MNHEY and CDR2 SVGEGT. There are 13 residues in the CDR3. The CDR3: CASGQPQVRGYTF. The CDR3 region has the DNA TGTGCCAGCGGTCAACCCCAGGTCAGGGGCTACACCTTC.

This clonotype was seen a handful of times. The rearrangement joins TRBV10-3 to TRBJ2-6; TRBD1 might be the D (6 bases). V was shortened by 11 bases and J by 2 bases, with 16 bases between the two germline ends. The germline V gene has CDR1 ENHRY and CDR2 SYGVKD. The CDR3 totals 15 residues. The CDR3: CAAKTGEAGANVLTF. The CDR3 DNA reads TGTGCCGCGAAGACAGGAGAAGCTGGGGCCAACGTCCTGACTTTC.

This clonotype was picked up many times. The V call is TRBV20-1, the J call TRBJ2-1; the match to TRBD2 covers 13 bases. The junction had 8 bases not matched to a gene; V was cut back by 1 base and J by 2 bases. The CDR3 has 18 amino acids. Per the germline V gene, CDR1 is DFQATT and CDR2 is SNEGSKA (reference sequence). CDR3 DNA: TGCAGTGCTAGAGTCGACGTTGGACTAGCGGGAGCCTACAATGAGCAGTTCTTC. This gives the protein CSARVDVGLAGAYNEQFF.

This clonotype was observed a few times. The gene calls are TRBV6-1 and TRBJ2-1, with TRBD2 identical over 7 bases. With 5 bases clipped from V and 0 bases from J, the junction kept 10 bases outside the gene matches. This CDR3 region has 17 residues. Germline CDR1 MNHNS, CDR2 SASEGT. CDR3 in amino acids: CASSRAGEVLSYNEQFF. The CDR3 bases are TGTGCCAGCAGTCGGGCGGGAGAAGTGCTCTCCTACAATGAGCAGTTCTTC.

The sample holds many counts of this clonotype. The chain combines TRBV28 with TRBJ2-5; the match to TRBD1 covers 9 bases. The length of the CDR3 is 16 residues. The J segment lost 7 bases and the V segment lost 1 base, leaving 10 bases of the junction unmatched. Germline values: CDR1 MDHEN, CDR2 SYDVKM. As DNA, the CDR3 is TGTGCCAGCAGTTTATCGATTGGCACAGGGGGCTCGACCCAGTACTTC. Translating it yields CASSLSIGTGGSTQYF.

Concerning this clonotype itself: Its ends do not fully match the called genes, so a read error is possible. V is TRBV20-1 and J is TRBJ1-2; D possibly corresponds to TRBD1 (5 bases). CDR1 is DFQATT, CDR2 SNEGSKA, per germline (reference sequence). The CDR3 has 15 amino acids. The CDR3: CSARGGQGGNYGYTF. The DNA of the CDR3 is TGCAGTGCCAGAGGTGGGCAGGGAGGAAACTATGGCTACACCTTC.

This clonotype came up a few times. This chain uses TRBV6-1 with TRBJ2-6; D is undetermined. The V end lost 5 bases, the J end lost 4 bases, and 9 bases lay between the germline ends. The germline V gene has CDR1 MNHNS and CDR2 SASEGT. There are 14 residues in the CDR3. The CDR3 is CASSNKYGANVLTF. CDR3 bases: TGTGCCAGCAGTAACAAGTACGGGGCCAACGTCCTGACTTTC.

This clonotype was picked up many times. This chain links TRBV6-2 or TRBV6-3 with TRBJ2-1, with D uncertain. Trimming removed 6 bases at V and 0 bases at J, with 15 bases between. Per germline, CDR1 MNHEY and CDR2 SVGEGT. This CDR3 has 16 amino acids. CDR3 nucleotides: TGTGCCAGCAGGCCCCCATTGCCGACCTCCTACAATGAGCAGTTCTTC. As protein: CASRPPLPTSYNEQFF.

This clonotype showed up many times. V gene TRBV7-8 combines with J gene TRBJ1-4; a possible D gene is TRBD1 (5 bases). V gave up 5 bases and J gave up 8 bases, with 15 bases separating them. This CDR3 region has 14 residues. The germline V gene has CDR1 SGHVS and CDR2 FQNEAQ. The DNA for the CDR3 is TGTGCCAGCAGCCCCGATGGGGGATACGAAAAACTGTTTTTT. Amino acids: CASSPDGGYEKLFF.

The table lists this clonotype with a few counts. The rearrangement uses TRBV6-1 and TRBJ2-7, with 7 bases fitting TRBD1. With 8 bases clipped from V and 1 base from J, the junction kept 11 bases outside the gene matches. This CDR3 spans 15 amino acids. CDR1 MNHNS and CDR2 SASEGT come from the germline V gene. DNA of the CDR3: TGTGCCAGCCAAAAAGGACAGGAGTTGTCCTACGAGCAGTACTTC. The encoded protein is CASQKGQELSYEQYF.

There are many counts of this clonotype. The V and J genes are TRBV18 and TRBJ1-1; 9 nucleotides match TRBD1. This CDR3 is 15 amino acids long. V shed 3 bases, J shed 3 bases, and the junction held 5 bases outside the gene matches. CDR1 KGHSH and CDR2 LQKENI come from the germline V gene. CDR3 protein: CASSPSQGADTEAFF. CDR3 nucleotide sequence: TGTGCCAGCTCACCCTCACAGGGGGCGGACACTGAAGCTTTCTTT. The full variable domain, its missing parts supplied by reference TRBV18 and TRBJ1-1, is NAGVMQNPRHLVRRRGQEARLRCSPMKGHSHVYWYRQLPEEGLKFMVYLQKENIIDESGMPKERFSAEFPKEGPSILRIQQVVRGDSAAYFCASSPSQGADTEAFFGQGTRLTVV.

This rearrangement joins TRBV4-3 to TRBJ1-5, with D perhaps matching TRBD1 (5 bases). The CDR3 length is 17 residues. Deletions cut 0 bases from V and 6 bases from J, with 18 bases between. Germline V gene lookup returns CDR1 LGHNA and CDR2 YSLEER. The CDR3 is CASSQDLSPGPGQPQHF. CDR3 nucleotide sequence: TGCGCCAGCAGCCAAGATCTTTCCCCGGGGCCGGGTCAGCCCCAGCATTTT.

This clonotype was picked up a small number of times. The gene calls are TRBV7-2 and TRBJ2-1; D is unresolved. Germline CDR1 reads SGHTA; CDR2 reads FQGNSA. The ends were cut back, 9 bases at V and 12 bases at J, with 18 bases in the middle. The CDR3 is made up of 12 amino acids. The chain's CDR3 is CASSIPGTPQFF. CDR3 sequence (DNA): TGTGCCAGTAGTATCCCCGGAACACCGCAGTTCTTC.

The rearrangement links TRBV28 to TRBJ1-5; D may be TRBD1 (6 bases). CDR1 and CDR2 from the germline V gene are MDHEN and SYDVKM. The germline V and J ends were trimmed by 6 bases and 3 bases, with 15 bases remaining between them. This CDR3 region has 15 residues. The DNA for the CDR3 is TGTGCCAGCAGACCCAGGGGTGGTCCCAATCAGCCCCAGCATTTT. It translates to CASRPRGGPNQPQHF. The variable domain in full, completed from reference TRBV28 and TRBJ1-5, reads DVKVTQSSRYLVKRTGEKVFLECVQDMDHENMFWYRQDPGLGLRLIYFSYDVKMKEKGDIPEGYSVSREKKERFSLILESASTNQTSMYLCASRPRGGPNQPQHFGDGTRLSIL.

This clonotype occurred many times. V usage is TRBV7-8 and J usage is TRBJ2-5; 7 positions agree with TRBD1. V lost 4 bases and J lost 3; bases outside the gene matches: 2. CDR3 length: 13 amino acids. Germline CDR1 reads SGHVS; CDR2 reads FQNEAQ. The CDR3 region has the DNA TGTGCCAGCAGCTCCGACAGGGAAGAGACCCAGTACTTC. It specifies CASSSDREETQYF. The full variable domain, its missing parts supplied by reference TRBV7-8 and TRBJ2-5, is GAGVSQSPRYKVAKRGQDVALRCDPISGHVSLFWYQQALGQGPEFLTYFQNEAQLDKSGLPSDRFFAERPEGSVSTLKIQRTQQEDSAVYLCASSSDREETQYFGPGTRLLVL.